The 11 T cell receptor beta chains given below trace back to one sample, sequenced in a study of blood T cells in healthy people across ages. The use of a sample-barcoded 5' primer and a J-beta primer mix characterized a second PCR of about 6 to 12 cycles. TCRdb reanalysed the 5' RACE reads using MiXCR and keeps one entry per CDR3 protein. The sample has some 690,000 distinct CDR3 sequences, about 20% seen once; the top ten hold approximately 20%. Sequencing was done on a sample of blood. These receptors all come from an older man in good health.

This clonotype was picked up a small number of times. The chain is built from TRBV12-3 or TRBV12-4 and TRBJ2-4, with 7 positions matching TRBD2. J lost 2 bases, V lost 5 bases, and 9 bases had no gene match. The CDR3 runs to 16 residues. The CDR3 region has the DNA TGTGCCAGCAGTCAACAGCGGGGATGGACCAAAAACATTCAGTACTTC. Protein product: CASSQQRGWTKNIQYF.

The chain joins TRBV19 to TRBJ1-2, with D uncertain. The V end was cut by 7 bases, the J end by 6 bases, with 9 bases between. Germline lookup yields CDR1 LNHDA and CDR2 SQIVND (reference sequence). This CDR3 comprises 11 residues. Here the CDR3 DNA reads TGTGCCAGTACTGGAGGGAATGGCTACACCTTC. Translated: CASTGGNGYTF.

This chain links TRBV5-6 with TRBJ2-1; TRBD1 aligns across 7 bases. Trimming cost V 3 bases and J 4 bases; bases outside gene matches: 10. Germline CDR1 SGHDT, CDR2 YYEEEE. The CDR3 loop spans 16 amino acids. CDR3 protein: CASSSQLTGKYNEQFF. CDR3 coding DNA: TGTGCCAGCAGCTCTCAGCTGACAGGGAAGTACAATGAGCAGTTCTTC.

There are a few counts of this clonotype. The J gene is TRBJ2-6, the V gene TRBV29-1; no definite D call. Germline V gene lookup returns CDR1 SQVTM and CDR2 ANQGSEA. The V gene lost 3 bases and the J gene lost 2 bases, with 5 bases spanning the gap. There are 13 residues in the CDR3. DNA for the CDR3: TGCAGCGTTGACAGTGCTGGGGCCAACGTCCTGACTTTC. Its protein product is CSVDSAGANVLTF. Variable domain in full (rest from reference TRBV29-1 and TRBJ2-6): SAVISQKPSRDICQRGTSLTIQCQVDSQVTMMFWYRQQPGQSLTLIATANQGSEATYESGFVIDKFPISRPNLTFSTLTVSNMSPEDSSIYLCSVDSAGANVLTFGAGSRLTVL.

In this sample, this clonotype turned up a few times. The rearrangement uses TRBV29-1 and TRBJ2-5; TRBD1 matches at 7 bases. The CDR3 length is 12 residues. Trimming at V came to 7 bases and at J to 5 bases, leaving 7 bases not matched to a gene. Germline values: CDR1 SQVTM, CDR2 ANQGSEA. The CDR3 here is CSAQGVVETQYF. Here the CDR3 DNA reads TGCAGCGCCCAGGGGGTTGTGGAGACCCAGTACTTC.

This clonotype was seen only a few times. The rearrangement joins TRBV30 to TRBJ1-2; D is unclear. CDR1 GTSNPN and CDR2 SVGIG come from the germline V gene (reference sequence). The CDR3 loop spans 13 amino acids. V lost 2 bases to trimming and J lost 3 bases, with 10 bases between them. The CDR3 DNA is TGTGCCTGGAGTATGGGCGCGGACTATGGCTACACCTTC. It codes for CAWSMGADYGYTF.

This chain links TRBV12-3 or TRBV12-4 with TRBJ1-1; 7 bases are shared with TRBD1. The junction had 4 bases not matched to a gene; V was cut back by 3 bases and J by 3 bases. This CDR3 comprises 14 residues. The CDR3 bases are TGTGCCAGCAGTTTTTCACAGGGGCACACTGAAGCTTTCTTT. Its protein is CASSFSQGHTEAFF.

The chain employs TRBV10-2 and TRBJ2-5; D might be TRBD2 (5 bases). The CDR3 covers 13 residues. V lost 6 bases and J lost 4, with 12 bases in between. The germline gives CDR1 WSHSY, CDR2 SAAADI. The CDR3 coding sequence is TGCGCCAGCAGCCTTAAGGGAGCAGAGACCCAGTACTTC. Translating gives CASSLKGAETQYF.

The V gene is TRBV5-1, the J gene TRBJ2-2; possible D gene TRBD1, 7 bases. Trimming shortened V by 0 bases and J by 5 bases, and 17 bases separated the two germline ends. Germline lookup yields CDR1 SGHRS and CDR2 YFSETQ. This CDR3 has 17 residues. CDR3 sequence (DNA): TGCGCCAGCAGCTTGGATGGTGGCTCAGGGGGGACCGGGGAGCTGTTTTTT. It translates to CASSLDGGSGGTGELFF.

At least ten counts were recorded for this clonotype. The V and J genes are TRBV5-1 and TRBJ2-2; TRBD1 agrees at 7 bases. J was trimmed by 4 bases and V by 4 bases; bases with no gene match: 7. The CDR3 covers 15 residues. CDR1 is SGHRS and CDR2 is YFSETQ in the germline V gene. CDR3 DNA sequence: TGCGCCAGCAGCCAGGGACAGCTACCCACCGGGGAGCTGTTTTTT. As protein: CASSQGQLPTGELFF. Together with reference TRBV5-1 and TRBJ2-2, the CDR3 gives the full variable domain: KAGVTQTPRYLIKTRGQQVTLSCSPISGHRSVSWYQQTPGQGLQFLFEYFSETQRNKGNFPGRFSGRQFSNSRSEMNVSTLELGDSALYLCASSQGQLPTGELFFGEGSRLTVL.

The chain links TRBV29-1 to TRBJ1-2; 8 nucleotides match TRBD1. Per germline, CDR1 SQVTM and CDR2 ANQGSEA. CDR3 length equals 14 residues. The J segment lost 7 bases and the V segment lost 4 bases, leaving 11 bases of the junction unmatched. The CDR3 DNA reads as TGCAGCGTTGTACCGGGACAGGCCCCAAGTGGCTACACCTTC. This translates into CSVVPGQAPSGYTF.